The next 7 T cell receptor beta chains were all read from a single sample in a study of T-cell memory formation after mild COVID-19. TCRdb analysed the 5' RACE reads with MiXCR anew, one entry per CDR3 protein. The table shows around 510,000 distinct CDR3 sequences, with roughly 22% occurring only once. The sample taken for sequencing was PBMCs or a T cell subset sorted from them (not recorded which). The receptors here all came from an adult woman who had mild COVID-19 (a few samples of this study predate the infection). Cell type and time point are not known.

The V and J genes are TRBV7-6 and TRBJ2-2; TRBD2 matches at 8 bases. Germline CDR1 is SGHVS and CDR2 is FNYEAQ. V was clipped by 5 bases and J by 2 bases; unmatched bases: 4. The CDR3 sequence is 15 residues long. As DNA, the CDR3 is TGTGCCAGCAGCCGTAGCGGGACAAACACCGGGGAGCTGTTTTTT. It is translated as CASSRSGTNTGELFF.

The rearrangement links TRBV9 to TRBJ2-7; no clear D gene. The germline CDR1 and CDR2 sequences are SGDLS and YYNGEE. The CDR3 is 11 amino acids. V was trimmed by 5 bases and J by 5 bases, leaving 8 bases between them. In DNA form, the CDR3 reads TGTGCCAGCAGTCACGACAACGAGCAGTACTTC. Its translation is CASSHDNEQYF.

This clonotype has a handful of counts. J is TRBJ2-7 and V is TRBV29-1; D might be TRBD1 (6 bases). This CDR3 has 12 residues. The V and J ends lost 7 bases and 4 bases respectively, with 14 bases between them. Looked up from germline, CDR1 is SQVTM and CDR2 is ANQGSEA. The CDR3 DNA reads TGCAGCGCAACTTGGACAGCTTACGAGCAGTACTTC. Translated: CSATWTAYEQYF.

The table lists this clonotype with many counts. The rearrangement uses TRBV5-1 and TRBJ1-2; 7 positions agree with TRBD1. Germline V gene data show CDR1 as SGHRS and CDR2 as YFSETQ. The CDR3 is 15 amino acids. Losses at the gene ends were 0 bases for V and 3 bases for J; bases not matched to a gene: 5. DNA for the CDR3: TGCGCCAGCAGCTTGGGATGGCAGGGGGACTATGGCTACACCTTC. It specifies CASSLGWQGDYGYTF.

This clonotype was detected only a few times. V is TRBV7-3 and J is TRBJ2-5, with D tentatively TRBD1 (6 bases). The CDR3 is 13 residues long. V was pared by 5 bases and J by 4 bases, with 11 bases between. Per the germline V gene, CDR1 is SGHTA and CDR2 is FQGTGA. Here the CDR3 reads CASSAQGGETQYF. Written as DNA, the CDR3 is TGTGCCAGCAGCGCACAGGGCGGAGAGACCCAGTACTTC.

This clonotype was observed a few times. The rearrangement joins TRBV30 to TRBJ2-7; maybe TRBD1 (5 bases). CDR3 size: 13 residues. V dropped 2 bases and J dropped 5 bases, with 13 bases sitting between them. Germline V gene data show CDR1 as GTSNPN and CDR2 as SVGIG (reference sequence). The CDR3 reads CAWSWSRAHEQYF. The CDR3 coding sequence is TGTGCCTGGAGTTGGTCCAGGGCCCACGAGCAGTACTTC.

V and J are TRBV5-5 and TRBJ1-1; TRBD1 might be the D (5 bases). Germline CDR1 SGHKS, CDR2 YYEKEE (reference sequence). The CDR3 length is 14 residues. Deletions cut 3 bases from V and 4 bases from J, with 13 bases between. CDR3 DNA: TGTGCCAGCAGCTCCCCCGCAGGGATCACTGAAGCTTTCTTT. Its translation is CASSSPAGITEAFF.